The clone carrying this TCR beta chain was found a few times. Its antigen is still unknown. The sequenced template was cDNA made from the entire isolated RNA. The read count averaged about 3.3 million across naive, central memory and regulatory T cell samples. Repertoires were generated with immunoSEQ multiplex PCR, while TCRdb's copy carries only in-frame clones and drops some. The sample holds 240,000 or so clones, about 25% seen once. The record originates from a study of beta chain features in type 1 diabetes. Study-wide results and caveats: Type 1 diabetes patients had VDJ junctions that carried fewer insertions and more deletions.

Once sorted, every population was more than 95% pure. The CDR3 is 13 residues long. Germline V gene data show CDR1 as SQVTM and CDR2 as ANQGSEA. With 5 bases clipped from V and 5 bases from J, the junction kept 5 bases outside the gene matches. The genes are TRBV29-1 and TRBJ1-2; 10 nucleotides line up with TRBD1. Sequences were obtained from central memory CD4+ T cells from blood. The sequence derives from a man aged 30 to 39 in good health. CDR3 in DNA: TGCAGCGTTCGGACAGGGGGTACTTATGGCTACACCTTC. Encoded protein: CSVRTGGTYGYTF. The full variable domain, completed using reference TRBV29-1 and TRBJ1-2, is SAVISQKPSRDICQRGTSLTIQCQVDSQVTMMFWYRQQPGQSLTLIATANQGSEATYESGFVIDKFPISRPNLTFSTLTVSNMSPEDSSIYLCSVRTGGTYGYTFGSGTRLTVV.